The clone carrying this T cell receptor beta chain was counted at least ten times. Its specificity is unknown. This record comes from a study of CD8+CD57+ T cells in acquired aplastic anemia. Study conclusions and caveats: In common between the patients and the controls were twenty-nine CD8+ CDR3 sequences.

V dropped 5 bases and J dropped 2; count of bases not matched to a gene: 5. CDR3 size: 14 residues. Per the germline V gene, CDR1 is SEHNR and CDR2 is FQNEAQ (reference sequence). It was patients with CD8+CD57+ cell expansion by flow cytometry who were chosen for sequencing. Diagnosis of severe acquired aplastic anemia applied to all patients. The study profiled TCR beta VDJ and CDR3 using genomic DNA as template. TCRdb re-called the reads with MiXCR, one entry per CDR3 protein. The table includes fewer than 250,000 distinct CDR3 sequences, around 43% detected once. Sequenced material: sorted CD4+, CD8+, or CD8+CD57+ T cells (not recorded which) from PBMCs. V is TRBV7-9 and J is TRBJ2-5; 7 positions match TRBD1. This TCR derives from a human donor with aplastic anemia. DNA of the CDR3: TGTGCCAGCAGCGCTGGGACAGTACAAGAGACCCAGTACTTC. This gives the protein CASSAGTVQETQYF.